These 21 T cell receptor beta chains were all obtained from the same sample, sequenced in a study of blood T cell repertoires in COVID-19. TCRdb keeps only in-frame clones here, not all; method: immunoSEQ multiplex PCR. Found here are some 270,000 clones, 80% to 85% of them singletons; the top ten hold more than 15%. The sample taken for sequencing was peripheral blood. These receptors all stem from a person aged 65-85 years with COVID-19, enrolled during active disease.

The chain is built from TRBV20-1 and TRBJ1-1, with a weak D call TRBD1 (5 bases). The CDR3 sequence is 12 residues long. V was cut by 3 bases and J by 6 bases, with 11 bases left in between. The germline V gene encodes CDR1 DFQATT and CDR2 SNEGSKA (reference sequence). The CDR3 sequence is CSASFVGAEAFF. As DNA, the CDR3 is TGCAGTGCTAGTTTCGTAGGGGCTGAAGCTTTCTTT.

This clone was seen just once. The chain joins TRBV7-9 to TRBJ2-3; D is undetermined. The CDR3 contains 16 residues. V was trimmed by 1 base and J by 0 bases, leaving 11 bases between them. Germline V gene lookup returns CDR1 SEHNR and CDR2 FQNEAQ (reference sequence). The CDR3 region has the DNA TGTGCCAGCAGCTTAGATTTCTGGCAGAGCACAGATACGCAGTATTTT. Protein: CASSLDFWQSTDTQYF. Filled out from reference TRBV7-9 and TRBJ2-3, the complete variable domain reads DTGVSQNPRHKITKRGQNVTFRCDPISEHNRLYWYRQTLGQGPEFLTYFQNEAQLEKSRLLSDRFSAERPKGSFSTLEIQRTEQGDSAMYLCASSLDFWQSTDTQYFGPGTRLTVL.

V usage is TRBV5-5 and J usage is TRBJ1-5, with TRBD1 matching 8 bases. This CDR3 is built from 16 residues. Germline CDR1 reads SGHKS; CDR2 reads YYEKEE (reference sequence). The trim removed 2 bases at V and 2 bases at J, leaving 6 bases unmatched. CDR3 in amino acids: CASSFEQGGGNQPQHF. CDR3 nucleotides: TGTGCCAGCAGCTTCGAACAGGGGGGGGGCAATCAGCCCCAGCATTTT.

DNA for the CDR3: TGTGCCAGCAGCTTAGCCCCCTCAGTAAACTATGGCTACACCTTC. This translates into CASSLAPSVNYGYTF. This chain links TRBV27 with TRBJ1-2, with unresolved D. From germline, CDR1 is MNHEY and CDR2 SMNVEV (reference sequence). V was trimmed by 6 bases and J by 2 bases, leaving 16 bases between them. The CDR3 has 15 residues.

This chain uses TRBV5-1 with TRBJ1-2; the match to TRBD1 covers 9 bases. This CDR3 is built from 16 residues. Germline V gives CDR1 SGHRS, CDR2 YFSETQ. Trimming took 2 bases from V and 4 from J; bases not matched to a gene: 9. The CDR3 nucleotides read TGCGCCAGCAGCTTCAGAAACAGGGGGCTCCCCTATGGCTACACCTTC. This encodes CASSFRNRGLPYGYTF.

The chain is built from TRBV28 and TRBJ2-5, with 10 nucleotides matching TRBD1. In germline, CDR1 is MDHEN, CDR2 SYDVKM. V lost 6 bases to trimming and J lost 3 bases; unmatched junction nucleotides: 7. CDR3 length: 15 residues. CDR3 DNA sequence: TGTGCCAGCAGCTTAGGACAGGGGGGAGAAGAGACCCAGTACTTC. This translates into CASSLGQGGEETQYF.

The rearrangement uses TRBV11-2 and TRBJ2-7; 8 positions match TRBD1. V lost 2 bases, J lost 6 bases, and 6 bases stayed unmatched. This CDR3 comprises 14 residues. The germline gives CDR1 SGHAT, CDR2 FQNNGV. Written as DNA, the CDR3 is TGTGCCAGCAGCTTAACGACAGGGGCGCTCGAGCAGTACTTC. The encoded protein is CASSLTTGALEQYF.

V is TRBV30 and J is TRBJ2-7; 9 bases map to TRBD1. The germline V gene encodes CDR1 GTSNPN and CDR2 SVGIG (reference sequence). This CDR3 region has 14 residues. V shed 1 base and J 5 bases; nucleotides not matched to a gene: 6. CDR3 coding DNA: TGTGCCTGGAGTGACGGACAGGGGAGGAACGAGCAGTACTTC. Residues: CAWSDGQGRNEQYF.

This clone has just one count. The chain couples TRBV2 to TRBJ2-3, with 16 bases lining up with TRBD2. The CDR3 covers 14 residues. V trimming: 6 bases; J trimming: 9 bases; junction bases outside the gene matches: 3. The germline CDR1 and CDR2 sequences are SNHLY and FYNNEI. The CDR3 sequence is CASRGTSGRGTQYF. DNA of the CDR3: TGTGCCAGCAGGGGGACTAGCGGGAGGGGCACGCAGTATTTT.

V and J are TRBV5-5 and TRBJ1-4; tentatively, D is TRBD1 (6 bases). The CDR3 has 18 amino acids. Germline-derived CDR1 and CDR2 are SGHKS and YYEKEE (reference sequence). Trimming left V 0 bases short and J 0 bases short, with 15 bases between. The CDR3 nucleotides read TGTGCCAGCAGCTTGGTGGGGGCGCCGGCCGCAACTAATGAAAAACTGTTTTTT. As protein: CASSLVGAPAATNEKLFF.

This clone was found once. The rearrangement uses TRBV7-7 and TRBJ2-1, with D possibly TRBD1 on 6 matching bases. CDR1 and CDR2 from the germline V gene are SSHAT and FNYEAQ (reference sequence). The V and J ends lost 1 base and 5 bases respectively, with 6 bases between them. CDR3 length: 13 residues. The CDR3 spells CASSLDRDNEQFF. Here the CDR3 DNA reads TGTGCCAGCAGCTTAGACAGGGACAATGAGCAGTTCTTC.

The chain is built from TRBV6-6 and TRBJ2-2; D possibly corresponds to TRBD1 (6 bases). Germline V gene data show CDR1 as MNHNY and CDR2 as SVGAGI (reference sequence). The V gene lost 0 bases and the J gene lost 9 bases, with 17 bases spanning the gap. The CDR3 length is 16 residues. CDR3 bases: TGTGCCAGCAGTTACTCTCCCTCTGATCAGGGGAGGGAGCTGTTTTTT. Translating gives CASSYSPSDQGRELFF.

The chain combines TRBV7-2 with TRBJ2-7, with 9 bases aligning to TRBD2. The J segment lost 6 bases and the V segment lost 2 bases, leaving 11 bases of the junction unmatched. Per germline, CDR1 SGHTA and CDR2 FQGNSA. The CDR3 consists of 16 residues. The CDR3 region has the DNA TGTGCCAGCAGCTTAAAGCGGGAGGCCCCCCCTTTCGAGCAGTACTTC. Translation gives CASSLKREAPPFEQYF.

CDR3 sequence (DNA): TGTGCCAGCAGTTTACGGTCATTCGACGAGCAGTACTTC. Protein: CASSLRSFDEQYF. V is TRBV27 and J is TRBJ2-7; D is unclear. CDR3 length: 13 amino acids. V lost 2 bases and J 5 bases, leaving 10 bases between the germline ends. The germline gives CDR1 MNHEY, CDR2 SMNVEV (reference sequence).

The V gene is TRBV2, the J gene TRBJ2-1, with 11 bases matching TRBD2. With 8 bases clipped from V and 5 bases from J, the junction kept 11 bases outside the gene matches. The V gene's germline CDR1 is SNHLY and CDR2 FYNNEI. The CDR3 runs to 16 residues. The CDR3 loop is CASRFETSGVDNEQFF. The CDR3 coding sequence is TGTGCCAGCCGCTTCGAGACTAGCGGGGTCGACAATGAGCAGTTCTTC.

The chain carries TRBV6-4 and TRBJ1-2; D is perhaps TRBD1 (6 bases). This CDR3 has 15 residues. The V end lost 6 bases, the J end lost 4 bases, and 18 bases lay between the germline ends. CDR1 and CDR2 from the germline V gene are MRHNA and SNTAGT. CDR3 sequence reads: CASSPEGGRSYGYTF. As DNA, the CDR3 is TGTGCCAGCAGCCCGGAGGGGGGGAGGTCCTATGGCTACACCTTC.

The CDR3 spells CAISVGLETEAFF. CDR3 sequence (DNA): TGTGCCATCAGTGTTGGGTTGGAGACTGAAGCTTTCTTT. The genes are TRBV10-3 and TRBJ1-1, with no clear D. V was pared by 4 bases and J by 5 bases, with 11 bases between. The CDR3 has 13 residues. Germline-derived CDR1 and CDR2 are ENHRY and SYGVKD.

This sequence joins TRBV24-1 and TRBJ1-2, with no clear D. The CDR3 length is 15 residues. CDR1 is KGHDR and CDR2 is SFDVKD in the germline V gene. The ends were cut back, 3 bases at V and 7 bases at J, with 17 bases in the middle. CDR3 region: CATSDPSRGSSGYTF. In DNA form, the CDR3 reads TGTGCCACCAGTGATCCGTCCCGGGGATCCAGTGGCTACACCTTC.

The chain is built from TRBV19 and TRBJ2-1; TRBD2 aligns across 9 bases. The CDR3 runs to 16 residues. V lost 5 bases and J lost 3; bases outside the gene matches: 8. CDR1 is LNHDA, CDR2 SQIVND, per germline (reference sequence). The CDR3 DNA follows: TGTGCCAGTAGTCTCTTAGCGGGGGTAGGCTACAATGAGCAGTTCTTC. It translates to CASSLLAGVGYNEQFF.

This chain connects TRBV27 to TRBJ1-3, with 7 bases matching TRBD1. Germline V gene data show CDR1 as MNHEY and CDR2 as SMNVEV (reference sequence). The junction had 13 bases not matched to a gene; V was cut back by 1 base and J by 7 bases. The CDR3 length is 17 residues. CDR3 protein: CASSLFRAGGARNTIYF. The CDR3 region has the DNA TGTGCCAGCAGTTTATTTCGCGCAGGGGGAGCCCGGAACACCATATATTTT.

The chain combines TRBV28 with TRBJ2-7; possibly TRBD1 for D (6 bases). The V end was cut by 2 bases, the J end by 0 bases, with 14 bases between. The CDR3 consists of 16 residues. From germline, CDR1 is MDHEN and CDR2 SYDVKM. DNA for the CDR3: TGTGCCAGCAGTTTAGGGGGCTCCAGGGACTCCTACGAGCAGTACTTC. It encodes CASSLGGSRDSYEQYF.